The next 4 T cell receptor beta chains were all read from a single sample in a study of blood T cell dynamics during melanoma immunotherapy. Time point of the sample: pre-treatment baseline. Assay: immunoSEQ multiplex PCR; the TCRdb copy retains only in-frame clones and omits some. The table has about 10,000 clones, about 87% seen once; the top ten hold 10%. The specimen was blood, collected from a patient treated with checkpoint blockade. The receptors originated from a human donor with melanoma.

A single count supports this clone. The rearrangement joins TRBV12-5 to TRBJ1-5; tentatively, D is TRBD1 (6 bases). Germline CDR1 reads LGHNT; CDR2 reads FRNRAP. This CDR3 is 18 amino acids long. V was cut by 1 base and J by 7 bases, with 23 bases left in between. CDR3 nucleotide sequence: TGTGCTAGTGGTTTGGGGGCCGGGACACTTAACCCTAGGCAGCCCCAGCATTTT. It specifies CASGLGAGTLNPRQPQHF.

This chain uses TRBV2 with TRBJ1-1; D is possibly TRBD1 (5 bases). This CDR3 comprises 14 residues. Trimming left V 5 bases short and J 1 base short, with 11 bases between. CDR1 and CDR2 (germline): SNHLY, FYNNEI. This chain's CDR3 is CASSPGLPNTEAFF. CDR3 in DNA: TGTGCCAGCAGTCCGGGACTGCCGAACACTGAAGCTTTCTTT.

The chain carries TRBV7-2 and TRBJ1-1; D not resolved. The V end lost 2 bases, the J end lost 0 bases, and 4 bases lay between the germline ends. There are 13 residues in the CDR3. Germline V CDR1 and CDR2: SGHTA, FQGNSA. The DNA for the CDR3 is TGTGCCAGCAGCTTAATGGTGAACACTGAAGCTTTCTTT. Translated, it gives CASSLMVNTEAFF.

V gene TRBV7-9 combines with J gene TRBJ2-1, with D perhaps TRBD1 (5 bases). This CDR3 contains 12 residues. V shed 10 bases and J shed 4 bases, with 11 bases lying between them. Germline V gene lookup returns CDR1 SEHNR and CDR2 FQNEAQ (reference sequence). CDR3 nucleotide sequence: TGTGCCATAAGGACACTTTACAATGAGCAGTTCTTC. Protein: CAIRTLYNEQFF.